One sample yielded the 6 T cell receptor beta chains listed below, sequenced in a study of brain T cells in children with intractable seizures. Documented time point: blood from clinic visit 5 months post-surgery; TSC patient then seizure free. Repertoires were generated with immunoSEQ multiplex PCR, while TCRdb's copy carries only in-frame clones and drops some. The sample has hundreds of thousands of clones, about 94% seen once; the top ten hold approximately 5%. The sample was peripheral blood, taken around 5 months after surgery. These receptor sequences come from a boy under two years old with tuberous sclerosis and intractable seizures.

J is TRBJ1-1 and V is TRBV25-1; weak D call: TRBD1 (5 bases). Germline V gives CDR1 MGHDK, CDR2 SYGVNS. The CDR3 has 14 amino acids. V shed 3 bases and J shed 0 bases, with 8 bases lying between them. The CDR3 reads CASSDPRVNTEAFF. The CDR3 DNA reads TGTGCCAGCAGTGACCCCAGGGTGAACACTGAAGCTTTCTTT.

The chain recombines TRBV7-9 with TRBJ2-3; a possible D gene is TRBD2 (6 bases). V lost 2 bases, J lost 0 bases, and 9 bases lay in between. The CDR3 contains 15 residues. CDR1 is SEHNR, CDR2 FQNEAQ, per germline (reference sequence). The CDR3 sequence: CASSLSGPSTDTQYF. In nucleotides, the CDR3 is TGTGCCAGCAGCTTAAGCGGGCCAAGCACAGATACGCAGTATTTT.

This chain connects TRBV5-1 to TRBJ2-1, with D uncertain. The CDR3 totals 12 residues. V lost 4 bases, J lost 4 bases, and 6 bases lay in between. The germline gives CDR1 SGHRS, CDR2 YFSETQ. CDR3 amino acids: CASSPEYNEQFF. DNA for the CDR3: TGCGCCAGCAGCCCCGAATACAATGAGCAGTTCTTC. The full variable domain, rest sourced from reference TRBV5-1 and TRBJ2-1, is KAGVTQTPRYLIKTRGQQVTLSCSPISGHRSVSWYQQTPGQGLQFLFEYFSETQRNKGNFPGRFSGRQFSNSRSEMNVSTLELGDSALYLCASSPEYNEQFFGPGTRLTVL.

This rearrangement joins TRBV5-6 to TRBJ2-7; TRBD1 might be the D (6 bases). V lost 0 bases to trimming and J lost 1 base, with 8 bases between them. CDR1 is SGHDT and CDR2 is YYEEEE in the germline V gene. The CDR3 totals 14 residues. The CDR3 coding sequence is TGTGCCAGCAGCTTGGGGACAGTTTCCTACGAGCAGTACTTC. Amino acids: CASSLGTVSYEQYF.

This clone was recorded only once. The V gene is TRBV3-1 (or the pseudogene TRBV3-2), the J gene TRBJ2-2; 9 bases are shared with TRBD2. Germline CDR1 and CDR2: LGHDT and YNNKEL (reference sequence). The junction had 4 bases not matched to a gene; V was cut back by 1 base and J by 4 bases. This CDR3 comprises 16 residues. CDR3 residues: CASSQGTSELTGELFF. The CDR3 nucleotides read TGTGCCAGCAGCCAAGGGACTAGCGAGCTCACCGGGGAGCTGTTTTTT.

The genes are TRBV7-3 and TRBJ2-7, with D tentatively TRBD1 (5 bases). CDR1 and CDR2 from the germline V gene are SGHTA and FQGTGA. The CDR3 covers 17 residues. Trimming stripped 3 bases from V and 6 bases from J, with 24 bases between. CDR3 sequence: CASSFYRMKFPTFEQYF. In DNA form, the CDR3 reads TGTGCCAGCAGCTTCTACAGGATGAAATTCCCTACCTTCGAGCAGTACTTC.